These T cell receptor beta chains were read from a single sample in a study of blood T cell repertoires in COVID-19. Profiled with immunoSEQ multiplex PCR; TCRdb holds only in-frame clones, not every one. The sample lists about 430,000 clones, roughly 90% occurring once. Sequencing input: PBMCs or T cells enriched from blood (not recorded which). Receptors were obtained from a woman in her twenties or thirties with acute COVID-19. CDR3s include the opening cysteine and the closing phenylalanine or tryptophan. Fields, in order: clone size, D gene, V gene, J gene, CDR3 DNA, CDR3 protein. D genes are given only for firm matches. For some rows the clone size is stated as once, few or many, or as a class when expanded; others skip it.

clone size: -
D gene: TRBD1
V gene: TRBV5-6
J gene: TRBJ1-4
CDR3 DNA: TGTGCCAGCAGCTTGGAAGGCAGGGGGTACGAAAAACTGTTTTTT
CDR3 protein: CASSLEGRGYEKLFF

clone size: -
D gene: -
V gene: TRBV28
J gene: TRBJ1-3
CDR3 DNA: TGTGCCAGCAGTTTAATGGGAGACGGAAACACCATATATTTT
CDR3 protein: CASSLMGDGNTIYF

clone size: -
D gene: TRBD1
V gene: TRBV6-1
J gene: TRBJ1-2
CDR3 DNA: TGTGCCAGCAGTGACCAGGGGGACTATGGCTACACCTTC
CDR3 protein: CASSDQGDYGYTF

clone size: -
D gene: -
V gene: TRBV2
J gene: TRBJ1-2
CDR3 DNA: TGTGCCAGCAGTGAAACCGGGACACCAATCTATGGCTACACCTTC
CDR3 protein: CASSETGTPIYGYTF

clone size: -
D gene: -
V gene: TRBV18
J gene: TRBJ1-2
CDR3 DNA: TGTGCCAGCTCACCGGTCCGGGAGATCTATGGCTACACCTTC
CDR3 protein: CASSPVREIYGYTF

clone size: -
D gene: TRBD2
V gene: TRBV5-4
J gene: TRBJ2-1
CDR3 DNA: TGTGCCAGCACCCTGCGGAAGACTAGCGGGGGGGCCGATGAGCAGTTCTTC
CDR3 protein: CASTLRKTSGGADEQFF

clone size: -
D gene: TRBD1
V gene: TRBV27
J gene: TRBJ1-5
CDR3 DNA: TGTGCCAGCAGTCCTATTTCAGGGACAGGGGTGGGTCAGCCCCAGCATTTT
CDR3 protein: CASSPISGTGVGQPQHF

clone size: -
D gene: TRBD1
V gene: TRBV5-1
J gene: TRBJ2-2
CDR3 DNA: TGCGCCAGCAGCATAAACAGGGGGGACACCGGGGAGCTGTTTTTT
CDR3 protein: CASSINRGDTGELFF

clone size: -
D gene: -
V gene: TRBV4-1
J gene: TRBJ1-2
CDR3 DNA: TGCGCCAGCAGCCAAGTCGGGGAAGCTAACTATGGCTACACCTTC
CDR3 protein: CASSQVGEANYGYTF

clone size: -
D gene: TRBD2
V gene: TRBV15
J gene: TRBJ2-1
CDR3 DNA: TGTGCCACCAGCAGATCTGCCGCTAGCGGGGGGAGTGAGCAGTTCTTC
CDR3 protein: CATSRSAASGGSEQFF

clone size: -
D gene: -
V gene: TRBV2
J gene: TRBJ2-7
CDR3 DNA: TGTGCCAGCAGTCCCACGAGGGGGTTTGAGCAGTACTTC
CDR3 protein: CASSPTRGFEQYF

clone size: -
D gene: -
V gene: TRBV2
J gene: TRBJ2-5
CDR3 DNA: TGTGCCAGTGCGGACAGGTCGGGGGGGGAGACCCAGTACTTC
CDR3 protein: CASADRSGGETQYF

clone size: -
D gene: -
V gene: TRBV4-1
J gene: TRBJ2-7
CDR3 DNA: TGCGCCAGCAGCCATACTACTGGGGAGGCCTACGAGCAGTACTTC
CDR3 protein: CASSHTTGEAYEQYF

clone size: -
D gene: -
V gene: TRBV2
J gene: TRBJ1-2
CDR3 DNA: TGTGCCAGCGGTCACCAACAGGGACCCCGAGGCTATGGCTACACCTTC
CDR3 protein: CASGHQQGPRGYGYTF

clone size: -
D gene: TRBD1
V gene: TRBV3-1/TRBV3-2
J gene: TRBJ1-6
CDR3 DNA: TGTGCCAGCAGCGCCGGGACAGGGGATTCACCCCTCCACTTT
CDR3 protein: CASSAGTGDSPLHF

clone size: once
D gene: -
V gene: TRBV6-5
J gene: TRBJ2-5
CDR3 DNA: TGTGCCAGCCTGAGACGCAGGTCGGAGACCCAGTACTTC
CDR3 protein: CASLRRRSETQYF

clone size: -
D gene: TRBD1
V gene: TRBV19
J gene: TRBJ2-2
CDR3 DNA: TGTGCCAGTAGTATAGGGACAGGGGGCAACACCGGGGAGCTGTTTTTT
CDR3 protein: CASSIGTGGNTGELFF

clone size: -
D gene: TRBD2
V gene: TRBV19
J gene: TRBJ2-3
CDR3 DNA: TGTGCCAGTAGGCCGGGACTAGTTATTTCAGATACGCAGTATTTT
CDR3 protein: CASRPGLVISDTQYF

clone size: -
D gene: TRBD2
V gene: TRBV7-3
J gene: TRBJ2-3
CDR3 DNA: TGTGCCAGCAGCCGGACTAGCGCCAGCACAGATACGCAGTATTTT
CDR3 protein: CASSRTSASTDTQYF

clone size: -
D gene: TRBD1
V gene: TRBV29-1
J gene: TRBJ1-2
CDR3 DNA: TGCAGCGTTGGAGGACAGGGAGCCTATGGCTACACCTTC
CDR3 protein: CSVGGQGAYGYTF

clone size: many
D gene: -
V gene: TRBV4-1
J gene: TRBJ1-1
CDR3 DNA: TGCGCCAGCAGCCTAAGCGGCCAGGGGGCTTTCTTT
CDR3 protein: CASSLSGQGAFF

clone size: -
D gene: -
V gene: TRBV5-1
J gene: TRBJ1-2
CDR3 DNA: TGCGCCAGCAGCTTGTGGAGTAACTATGGCTACACCTTC
CDR3 protein: CASSLWSNYGYTF

clone size: -
D gene: -
V gene: TRBV5-1
J gene: TRBJ2-3
CDR3 DNA: TGCGCCAGCAGCTTGACTAGCTGGAGCACAGATACGCAGTATTTT
CDR3 protein: CASSLTSWSTDTQYF

clone size: once
D gene: -
V gene: TRBV13
J gene: TRBJ2-3
CDR3 DNA: TGTGCCAGCAGCTTAGACTCGGGGGTCACAGATACGCAGTATTTT
CDR3 protein: CASSLDSGVTDTQYF

clone size: -
D gene: TRBD1
V gene: TRBV27
J gene: TRBJ1-2
CDR3 DNA: TGTGCCAGCAGTTTAATCTCAGGAGGGGGCAGCGGCTACACCTTC
CDR3 protein: CASSLISGGGSGYTF

clone size: -
D gene: -
V gene: TRBV7-2
J gene: TRBJ1-5
CDR3 DNA: TGTGCCAGCAGCGCAGACAGGTTTCAGCCCCAGCATTTT
CDR3 protein: CASSADRFQPQHF

clone size: -
D gene: -
V gene: TRBV7-7
J gene: TRBJ2-1
CDR3 DNA: TGTGCCAGCAGCCCCGGGGACAACCTACACAATGAGCAGTTCTTC
CDR3 protein: CASSPGDNLHNEQFF

clone size: -
D gene: -
V gene: TRBV9
J gene: TRBJ1-1
CDR3 DNA: TGTGCCAGCAGCGTAAATAAGGGAGGAGACACTGAAGCTTTCTTT
CDR3 protein: CASSVNKGGDTEAFF

clone size: -
D gene: -
V gene: TRBV18
J gene: TRBJ1-4
CDR3 DNA: TGTGCCAGCTCACCTCGAGGTGAAAAACTGTTTTTT
CDR3 protein: CASSPRGEKLFF

clone size: -
D gene: -
V gene: TRBV5-1
J gene: TRBJ1-1
CDR3 DNA: TGCGCCAGCAGCCCCCGGGGAGGAGAGGCTTTCTTT
CDR3 protein: CASSPRGGEAFF

clone size: -
D gene: -
V gene: TRBV6-5
J gene: TRBJ2-2
CDR3 DNA: TGTGCCAGCAGTCCGGTTTTGGCCGGGGAGCTGTTTTTT
CDR3 protein: CASSPVLAGELFF

clone size: -
D gene: TRBD1
V gene: TRBV10-3
J gene: TRBJ2-2
CDR3 DNA: TGTGCCATCAGTGAGTCGATGGGGACAGCGACCGGGGAGCTGTTTTTT
CDR3 protein: CAISESMGTATGELFF

clone size: -
D gene: TRBD2
V gene: TRBV29-1
J gene: TRBJ2-3
CDR3 DNA: TGCAGCGTAGAAAGACTAGCGGGTGGGGATACGCAGTATTTT
CDR3 protein: CSVERLAGGDTQYF

clone size: -
D gene: -
V gene: TRBV6-5
J gene: TRBJ2-7
CDR3 DNA: TGTGCCAGCAGTTACTCGTATCAGGGGAGAAACGAGCAGTACTTC
CDR3 protein: CASSYSYQGRNEQYF

clone size: -
D gene: TRBD2
V gene: TRBV25-1
J gene: TRBJ2-2
CDR3 DNA: TGTGCCAGCAGTGAGTCTAGCGGGGGGGCGGACACCGGGGAGCTGTTTTTT
CDR3 protein: CASSESSGGADTGELFF

clone size: -
D gene: TRBD1
V gene: TRBV23-1
J gene: TRBJ2-7
CDR3 DNA: TGCGCCAGCAGTCAACCCATAGGACAGGCCCGCATCCGGTACGAGCAGTACTTC
CDR3 protein: CASSQPIGQARIRYEQYF

clone size: -
D gene: -
V gene: TRBV7-9
J gene: TRBJ1-1
CDR3 DNA: TGTGCCAGCAGCTTAGCGTACGGGGAAGCTTTCTTT
CDR3 protein: CASSLAYGEAFF

clone size: -
D gene: -
V gene: TRBV4-1
J gene: TRBJ2-2
CDR3 DNA: TGCGCCAGCAGCCAAGAACGGGGGGCTGGCGGGGAGCTGTTTTTT
CDR3 protein: CASSQERGAGGELFF

clone size: once
D gene: -
V gene: TRBV19
J gene: TRBJ1-4
CDR3 DNA: TGTGCCAGTAGTCTCCCAGATGCAACTAATGAAAAACTGTTTTTT
CDR3 protein: CASSLPDATNEKLFF

clone size: -
D gene: TRBD1
V gene: TRBV18
J gene: TRBJ1-2
CDR3 DNA: TGTGCCAGCTCACTGGGACAGGGTCTGGGCTACACCTTC
CDR3 protein: CASSLGQGLGYTF

clone size: few
D gene: -
V gene: TRBV3-1/TRBV3-2
J gene: TRBJ1-1
CDR3 DNA: TGTGCCAGCAGCCAAGCGGGGGGCGCTGGGAACACTGAAGCTTTCTTT
CDR3 protein: CASSQAGGAGNTEAFF

clone size: -
D gene: -
V gene: TRBV3-1/TRBV3-2
J gene: TRBJ1-3
CDR3 DNA: TGTGCCAGCAGCCCTCGCGGGGGCAGCTCTGGAAACACCATATATTTT
CDR3 protein: CASSPRGGSSGNTIYF

clone size: -
D gene: -
V gene: TRBV6-1
J gene: TRBJ1-1
CDR3 DNA: TGTGCCAGCAGTGAATCCTGGGGCTTTATGAACACTGAAGCTTTCTTT
CDR3 protein: CASSESWGFMNTEAFF

clone size: once
D gene: -
V gene: TRBV4-3
J gene: TRBJ2-7
CDR3 DNA: TGCGCCAGCAGCCAATCTGGGGGCTCATCCTACGAGCAGTACTTC
CDR3 protein: CASSQSGGSSYEQYF

clone size: -
D gene: TRBD1
V gene: TRBV28
J gene: TRBJ1-5
CDR3 DNA: TGTGCCAGCAGAGGGACAGTAAATAGCAATCAGCCCCAGCATTTT
CDR3 protein: CASRGTVNSNQPQHF

clone size: -
D gene: -
V gene: TRBV27
J gene: TRBJ1-1
CDR3 DNA: TGTGCCAGCAGTTTCGGACAGACGTACACTGAAGCTTTCTTT
CDR3 protein: CASSFGQTYTEAFF

clone size: -
D gene: TRBD2
V gene: TRBV7-9
J gene: TRBJ2-3
CDR3 DNA: TGTGCCAGCAGCCTCGGACTAGCGGGGGTCGCAGATACGCAGTATTTT
CDR3 protein: CASSLGLAGVADTQYF

clone size: once
D gene: TRBD1
V gene: TRBV27
J gene: TRBJ2-7
CDR3 DNA: TGTGCCAGCAGTTTCTCGGGACAGGGTCCCTACGAGCAGTACTTC
CDR3 protein: CASSFSGQGPYEQYF

clone size: -
D gene: TRBD1
V gene: TRBV27
J gene: TRBJ1-2
CDR3 DNA: TGTGCCAGCAGTTTACGGGACAGGGATGGCTACACCTTC
CDR3 protein: CASSLRDRDGYTF

clone size: -
D gene: -
V gene: TRBV29-1
J gene: TRBJ1-1
CDR3 DNA: TGCAGCGCATCGGGGGAGGACACTGAAGCTTTCTTT
CDR3 protein: CSASGEDTEAFF

clone size: -
D gene: TRBD1
V gene: TRBV5-5
J gene: TRBJ2-2
CDR3 DNA: TGTGCCAGCAGCATCGACAGGGTCACCGGGGAGCTGTTTTTT
CDR3 protein: CASSIDRVTGELFF

clone size: -
D gene: -
V gene: TRBV27
J gene: TRBJ1-4
CDR3 DNA: TGTGCCAGCAGTTTTCTAGGGGCTAATGAAAAACTGTTTTTT
CDR3 protein: CASSFLGANEKLFF

clone size: -
D gene: -
V gene: TRBV3-1/TRBV3-2
J gene: TRBJ2-7
CDR3 DNA: TGTGCCAGCAGCCACAGGGAAGCGGAGCAGTACTTC
CDR3 protein: CASSHREAEQYF

clone size: -
D gene: -
V gene: TRBV20-1
J gene: TRBJ2-5
CDR3 DNA: TGCAGTGCTAGTTCCCAGAAAGAGACCCAGTACTTC
CDR3 protein: CSASSQKETQYF

clone size: -
D gene: TRBD1
V gene: TRBV7-8
J gene: TRBJ1-2
CDR3 DNA: TGTGCCAGCAGCTCCGTCAGGGGGCGCGACTATGGCTACACCTTC
CDR3 protein: CASSSVRGRDYGYTF

clone size: once
D gene: -
V gene: TRBV5-1
J gene: TRBJ1-6
CDR3 DNA: TGCGCCAGCAGCCCGGGTAATTCACCCCTCCACTTT
CDR3 protein: CASSPGNSPLHF

clone size: -
D gene: -
V gene: TRBV9
J gene: TRBJ2-3
CDR3 DNA: TGTGCCAGCAGCGTAGGACCAAGCGTAGCAGATACGCAGTATTTT
CDR3 protein: CASSVGPSVADTQYF

clone size: -
D gene: -
V gene: TRBV21-1
J gene: TRBJ2-7
CDR3 DNA: TGTGCCAGCAGCAAGGAGGGGACAGGGTGGGCGGAGCAGTACTTC
CDR3 protein: CASSKEGTGWAEQYF